Here is one TCR beta chain with its context. The identical CDR3 is also encoded by other nucleotide sequences in the sample. The CDR3 sequence is 14 residues long. Unmatched junction bases numbered 6, after V lost 5 bases and J lost 9 bases. Germline loops: CDR1 SGHTA, CDR2 FQGNSA. This sample was included in a study of shared clonotypes between healthy human individuals. Study-level information: Researchers assigned three CD4 naive, three CD4 memory, two CD8 naive and one CD8 memory plate to each donor.

The assay was immunoSEQ multiplex PCR, and TCRdb's table has in-frame clones only and misses some. Here the sample spans roughly 2.5 million clones, around nine tenths being singletons. V usage is TRBV7-2 and J usage is TRBJ1-6; 8 positions agree with TRBD1. The sequenced sample consisted of naive CD4+ T cells sorted from blood. Regarding subset: CD45RA+ positively selected. This clonotype was obtained from a man in his late teens or twenties in good health. CDR3 nucleotides: TGTGCCAGCAGCCCCAGACAGGGGAGTTCACCCCTCCACTTT. Residues: CASSPRQGSSPLHF.